Below are 11 T cell receptor beta chains sequenced from a single sample in a study of Ad26.COV2.S vaccination and SARS-CoV-2 variants (dated by TCRdb to 2020 to 2022). Read against the paper, the sample's treatment or condition label means: 19 received Ad26.COV2.S at low or high dose, single or two shots; 5 received placebo; per-sample allocation not given. For vaccine and placebo recipients, repertoires were sequenced using samples collected on day 63 after the first injection. The method was the immunoSEQ multiplex PCR assay. TCRdb's version of the immuneACCESS table is confined to in-frame rearrangements and falls short of the full clone set. An unresolved V gene accounts for under half of the shortfall where checked; the remainder is of unknown origin. This sample gives about 420,000 clones in total; roughly 90% of them show up just once. The ten largest make up approximately 4% of the sample.

Sequencing was performed on peripheral blood, taken in a trial of Ad26.COV2.S vaccine versus placebo. These receptors were taken from a person between 18 and 65 years old who received the Ad26.COV2.S COVID-19 vaccine or a placebo.

The chain combines TRBV12-3 or TRBV12-4 with TRBJ2-7; the D gene is possibly TRBD2 (5 bases). The CDR3 contains 13 residues. V was shortened by 2 bases and J by 5 bases, with 10 bases between the two germline ends. In DNA, the CDR3 is TGTGCCAGCAGTTTAAGGAGGACCCACGAGCAGTACTTC. The encoded protein is CASSLRRTHEQYF.

The chain employs TRBV25-1 and TRBJ2-1; D is undetermined. In germline, CDR1 is MGHDK, CDR2 SYGVNS. V gave up 3 bases and J gave up 11 bases, with 14 bases separating them. This CDR3 is built from 13 residues. This CDR3 reads CASSDNSFWKQFF. CDR3 sequence (DNA): TGTGCCAGCAGTGATAACAGCTTTTGGAAGCAGTTCTTC. The full variable domain, completed using reference TRBV25-1 and TRBJ2-1, is EADIYQTPRYLVIGTGKKITLECSQTMGHDKMYWYQQDPGMELHLIHYSYGVNSTEKGDLSSESTVSRIRTEHFPLTLESARPSHTSQYLCASSDNSFWKQFFGPGTRLTVL.

V and J are TRBV10-3 and TRBJ1-1; D ambiguous. The V gene lost 7 bases and the J gene lost 7 bases, with 16 bases spanning the gap. The CDR3 spans 13 residues. Per the germline V gene, CDR1 is ENHRY and CDR2 is SYGVKD. The CDR3 spells CAIIQEAGFEAFF. The CDR3 DNA follows: TGTGCCATCATCCAGGAAGCCGGATTTGAAGCTTTCTTT.

The chain has TRBV7-9 and TRBJ1-1; D remains unclear. Deletions cut 0 bases from V and 5 bases from J, with 13 bases between. Germline CDR1 and CDR2: SEHNR and FQNEAQ (reference sequence). This CDR3 is built from 15 residues. The CDR3 DNA reads TGTGCCAGCAGCTTAGCTCCCCTCCGGAGTACTGAAGCTTTCTTT. This translates into CASSLAPLRSTEAFF.

This chain links TRBV11-2 with TRBJ2-5; 8 bases line up with TRBD1. The germline CDR1 and CDR2 sequences are SGHAT and FQNNGV. The CDR3 has 16 residues. V lost 2 bases and J lost 5; bases outside the gene matches: 10. The chain's CDR3 is CASSLPRTGNGETQYF. In DNA, the CDR3 is TGTGCCAGCAGCTTACCCCGGACAGGGAACGGGGAGACCCAGTACTTC.

V and J are TRBV27 and TRBJ2-3; 9 bases agree with TRBD1. The CDR3 consists of 15 residues. The V segment lost 5 bases and the J segment 2 bases; nucleotides outside the gene matches: 5. The V gene's germline CDR1 is MNHEY and CDR2 SMNVEV (reference sequence). The DNA of the CDR3 is TGTGCCAGCAGTCCAGACAGGGGGATCACAGATACGCAGTATTTT. Residues: CASSPDRGITDTQYF.

The chain couples TRBV6-5 to TRBJ2-7, with unresolved D. This CDR3 has 14 residues. Germline CDR1 MNHEY, CDR2 SVGAGI. Trimming removed 5 bases at V and 0 bases at J, with 11 bases between. The CDR3, as DNA: TGTGCCAGCAGTCCGGCATTCAGCTCCTACGAGCAGTACTTC. Its protein is CASSPAFSSYEQYF.

CDR3 loop: CATSDSTGGYGYTF. CDR3 DNA sequence: TGTGCCACCAGTGATTCCACAGGGGGCTATGGCTACACCTTC. The chain links TRBV24-1 to TRBJ1-2, with 8 bases identical to TRBD1. J was trimmed by 4 bases and V by 2 bases; bases with no gene match: 2. The CDR3 totals 14 residues. Germline V lookup: CDR1 KGHDR, CDR2 SFDVKD.

The rearrangement joins TRBV5-4 to TRBJ2-7; perhaps TRBD1 as D (6 bases). CDR1 SGHNT and CDR2 YYREEE come from the germline V gene (reference sequence). The CDR3 spans 13 residues. Trimming stripped 4 bases from V and 1 base from J, with 9 bases between. In DNA, the CDR3 is TGTGCCAGCAGCATAACAGGGTCCTACGAGCAGTACTTC. This encodes CASSITGSYEQYF.

The CDR3, as DNA: TGTGCCAGCAGCGACCCAGACAGGACTTACAATGAGCAGTTCTTC. It translates to CASSDPDRTYNEQFF. This rearrangement joins TRBV5-4 to TRBJ2-1, with a weak D call TRBD1 (6 bases). CDR3 size: 15 residues. CDR1 and CDR2 (germline): SGHNT, YYREEE (reference sequence). The germline V and J ends were trimmed by 4 bases and 4 bases, with 15 bases remaining between them.

This chain joins TRBV7-9 and TRBJ2-3; 12 nucleotides agree with TRBD2. The germline CDR1 and CDR2 sequences are SEHNR and FQNEAQ (reference sequence). The V segment lost 4 bases and the J segment 7 bases; nucleotides outside the gene matches: 3. The CDR3 spans 14 residues. In DNA form, the CDR3 reads TGTGCCAGCAGCTCCGGACTAGCGGGGTATACGCAGTATTTT. Protein product: CASSSGLAGYTQYF.